This TCR beta chain is drawn from a study of shared clonotypes between healthy human individuals. Data came from immunoSEQ multiplex PCR; TCRdb stores just in-frame clones and leaves some out. The sample contains roughly 2 million clones, over 85% of which appear only once. Healthy adults negative for HIV, lacking recent acute infections or vaccinations, served as donors. Germline loops: CDR1 LNHDA, CDR2 SQIVND (reference sequence). V lost 7 bases and J lost 7; bases outside the gene matches: 8. This CDR3 contains 15 residues. This clonotype originated in a man in his late teens or twenties in good health. Material for sequencing was naive CD4+ T cells sorted from blood. Subset here: CD45RA+ positively selected. This chain connects TRBV19 to TRBJ2-5; 14 bases align to TRBD2. In DNA form, the CDR3 reads TGTGCCAGTACCACGACTAGCGGGGGGGCGATGACCCAGTACTTC. Its protein is CASTTTSGGAMTQYF.